The sequence of this T cell receptor (beta chain) was determined in a study of blood T cells in healthy people across ages. Study-level results: Roughly linear declines in TCR beta diversity per million T cells occurred with age.

Combining a sample-barcoded 5' primer with a J-beta primer mix, a second PCR ran for roughly 6 to 12 cycles. Every cDNA molecule bore a tag from a template-switch adaptor containing 12 random nucleotides. Each sample yielded at least 2.5 million CDR3-containing paired-end reads. TCRdb reprocessed the 5' RACE reads via MiXCR and lists one record per CDR3 protein. The data contain approximately 1.5 million distinct CDR3 sequences, roughly 30% of them seen just once; the ten biggest clones take up about 11%. Samples had at least 7 million PBMCs isolated from them. This clonotype has only one observation. Antigen: not known. The CDR3 ends on some other residue instead of the conserved phenylalanine or tryptophan, so this is likely a read error. This CDR3 region has 15 residues. The V end lost 2 bases, the J end lost 1 base, and 12 bases lay between the germline ends. Germline V gene sequence: CDR1 SGHTA, CDR2 FQGTGA.

This TCR derives from a woman aged 25-40 years in good health. The sample comprised blood. The J gene is TRBJ2-7, the V gene TRBV7-3; perhaps TRBD1 as D (6 bases). CDR3: CASSLGTGPSYEQYL. CDR3 DNA sequence: TGTGCCAGCAGCTTAGGCACAGGGCCTTCCTACGAGCAGTACTTA.